These 29 T cell receptor beta chains share one sample of origin, sequenced in a study of preoperative IRX-2 immunotherapy in early breast cancer. Treatment: preoperative locoregional IRX-2 cytokine immunotherapy. Sequencing used immunoSEQ multiplex PCR; TCRdb keeps in-frame clones, though not all of them. The sample lists fewer than 25,000 clones, around nine tenths seen once, with approximately 30% in the top ten. The starting material was tumor tissue, obtained after IRX-2 immunotherapy. Receptors were obtained from a human donor with breast cancer.

CDR3 region: CASGLGREATLSGNTIYF. The CDR3 DNA is TGTGCTAGTGGTTTGGGCAGGGAAGCCACTCTCTCTGGAAACACCATATATTTT. V is TRBV12-5 and J is TRBJ1-3; D is perhaps TRBD1 (5 bases). The CDR3 contains 18 residues. Germline V gives CDR1 LGHNT, CDR2 FRNRAP. Between the trimmed V and J ends, which lost 1 base and 0 bases, there was a span of 16 bases.

This clone has a single count. V and J are TRBV5-5 and TRBJ1-2; D gene unclear. The CDR3 spans 13 residues. V was clipped by 0 bases and J by 8 bases, with 11 bases between them. Germline lookup yields CDR1 SGHKS and CDR2 YYEKEE (reference sequence). The CDR3 sequence is CASSLAGSFGYTF. The CDR3 DNA reads TGTGCCAGCAGCTTGGCCGGGAGTTTCGGCTACACCTTC.

J is TRBJ1-2 and V is TRBV29-1; TRBD1 matches at 8 bases. Germline V gene data show CDR1 as SQVTM and CDR2 as ANQGSEA. With V trimmed by 6 bases and J by 5 bases, 8 bases remained unmatched. The CDR3 sequence is 13 residues long. The chain's CDR3 is CSVGGQGVYGYTF. CDR3 nucleotide sequence: TGCAGCGTCGGCGGACAGGGTGTTTATGGCTACACCTTC.

This chain uses TRBV4-1 with TRBJ2-7, with 10 nucleotides matching TRBD1. J lost 2 bases, V lost 3 bases, and 4 bases had no gene match. Per germline, CDR1 MGHRA and CDR2 YSYEKL. The CDR3 runs to 15 residues. CDR3: CASSQGQGPAYEQYF. The CDR3 DNA follows: TGCGCCAGCAGCCAGGGACAGGGGCCGGCCTACGAGCAGTACTTC.

The J gene is TRBJ2-2, the V gene TRBV7-9, with D uncertain. V lost 0 bases and J 6 bases, leaving 14 bases between the germline ends. Per the germline V gene, CDR1 is SEHNR and CDR2 is FQNEAQ (reference sequence). CDR3 size: 16 residues. This chain's CDR3 is CASSLAQAGRAGELFF. CDR3 in DNA: TGTGCCAGCAGCTTAGCCCAGGCCGGACGCGCCGGGGAGCTGTTTTTT.

The chain is built from TRBV7-9 and TRBJ1-2, with TRBD1 as a possible D gene (6 bases). The CDR3 spans 13 residues. Germline loops: CDR1 SEHNR, CDR2 FQNEAQ (reference sequence). The V end lost 3 bases, the J end lost 8 bases, and 13 bases lay between the germline ends. As DNA, the CDR3 is TGTGCCAGCAGCTTGGCAGGGGACCGAGGCTACACCTTC. Its translation: CASSLAGDRGYTF.

The rearrangement uses TRBV28 and TRBJ2-3, with 7 bases fitting TRBD2. Trimming at V came to 5 bases and at J to 11 bases, leaving 13 bases not matched to a gene. There are 14 residues in the CDR3. Germline V CDR1 and CDR2: MDHEN, SYDVKM. CDR3 nucleotides: TGTGCCAGCAGTCCCCTAAGGCGCGGGGGAGAGCAGTATTTT. It specifies CASSPLRRGGEQYF.

The V and J genes are TRBV5-1 and TRBJ2-1; tentative D call: TRBD1 (6 bases). Trimming removed 0 bases from V and 4 bases from J, with 14 bases in between. Germline V gives CDR1 SGHRS, CDR2 YFSETQ. The CDR3 totals 16 residues. DNA for the CDR3: TGCGCCAGCAGCTTGGACCACGGGACAAATTACAATGAGCAGTTCTTC. This encodes CASSLDHGTNYNEQFF. Full variable domain (remainder filled in from reference TRBV5-1 and TRBJ2-1): KAGVTQTPRYLIKTRGQQVTLSCSPISGHRSVSWYQQTPGQGLQFLFEYFSETQRNKGNFPGRFSGRQFSNSRSEMNVSTLELGDSALYLCASSLDHGTNYNEQFFGPGTRLTVL.

Details on this clone: An end of the junction differs from the germline gene, which may be a read error. V is TRBV7-7 and J is TRBJ2-1; the match to TRBD1 covers 8 bases. In germline, CDR1 is SSHAT, CDR2 FNYEAQ (reference sequence). The CDR3 is made up of 16 amino acids. The CDR3: CASSLGTGRSYNEQFF. CDR3 nucleotide sequence: TGTGCTAGCAGCCTCGGGACAGGAAGGTCCTACAATGAGCAGTTCTTC.

V usage is TRBV28 and J usage is TRBJ2-7; TRBD1 aligns across 9 bases. Germline CDR1 is MDHEN and CDR2 is SYDVKM. With 2 bases clipped from V and 5 bases from J, the junction kept 10 bases outside the gene matches. The CDR3 has 16 amino acids. CDR3 DNA: TGTGCCAGCAGTTTAAGGGCATCGGGACAGGGCCACGAGCAGTACGTC. Translating gives CASSLRASGQGHEQYV.

This chain connects TRBV9 to TRBJ2-2, with 11 bases identical to TRBD2. J gave up 4 bases and V 4 bases, and 9 bases lay outside the gene matches. This CDR3 is built from 17 residues. Germline V gene lookup returns CDR1 SGDLS and CDR2 YYNGEE. The CDR3 spells CASSLFSGGAGTGELFF. Here the CDR3 DNA reads TGTGCCAGCAGCTTATTTAGCGGGGGGGCCGGCACCGGGGAGCTGTTTTTT.

The chain recombines TRBV9 with TRBJ2-1, with 10 bases lining up with TRBD1. CDR3 size: 14 residues. Germline V lookup: CDR1 SGDLS, CDR2 YYNGEE. V lost 0 bases to trimming and J lost 15 bases; unmatched junction nucleotides: 9. The CDR3, as DNA: TGTGCCAGCAGCGTAGGGTTTTCGGGACAGGGGTTGTTCTTC. Translated, it gives CASSVGFSGQGLFF.

The chain couples TRBV7-9 to TRBJ2-6; the D is unclear. The CDR3 extends over 14 amino acids. V was pared by 5 bases and J by 3 bases, with 8 bases between. Germline CDR1 and CDR2: SEHNR and FQNEAQ (reference sequence). CDR3 protein: CASSPKFGANVLTF. The CDR3 region has the DNA TGTGCCAGCAGCCCTAAGTTTGGGGCCAACGTCCTGACTTTC.

The J gene is TRBJ1-4, the V gene TRBV7-9; TRBD1 agrees at 9 bases. Germline V gene sequence: CDR1 SEHNR, CDR2 FQNEAQ (reference sequence). V lost 4 bases and J lost 7; bases outside the gene matches: 4. The CDR3 consists of 14 residues. The DNA of the CDR3 is TGTGCCAGCAGCTCACAGGGGGCGGTTGAAAAACTGTTTTTT. It specifies CASSSQGAVEKLFF.

V gene TRBV18 combines with J gene TRBJ1-1, with TRBD1 identical over 7 bases. The V gene end was trimmed by 2 bases and the J gene end by 4 bases; junction bases not matched to a gene: 4. CDR1 is KGHSH, CDR2 LQKENI, per germline. The CDR3 runs to 14 residues. The CDR3 bases are TGTGCCAGCTCACCAGGACAGGCGGCCACTGAAGCTTTCTTT. Protein sequence: CASSPGQAATEAFF. The complete variable domain, with remaining parts taken from reference TRBV18 and TRBJ1-1, reads NAGVMQNPRHLVRRRGQEARLRCSPMKGHSHVYWYRQLPEEGLKFMVYLQKENIIDESGMPKERFSAEFPKEGPSILRIQQVVRGDSAAYFCASSPGQAATEAFFGQGTRLTVV.

This chain joins TRBV7-9 and TRBJ1-3, with no clear D. The CDR3 has 18 residues. Germline V gene lookup returns CDR1 SEHNR and CDR2 FQNEAQ (reference sequence). The germline V and J ends were trimmed by 2 bases and 0 bases, with 17 bases remaining between them. CDR3 residues: CASSLSSSGSLSGNTIYF. The DNA for the CDR3 is TGTGCCAGCAGCTTATCTTCGTCAGGCTCACTCTCTGGAAACACCATATATTTT.

The chain combines TRBV4-1 with TRBJ2-1; TRBD2 is a possible D gene (8 bases). V gave up 4 bases and J gave up 8 bases, with 18 bases separating them. Looked up from germline, CDR1 is MGHRA and CDR2 is YSYEKL. The CDR3 is made up of 15 amino acids. This CDR3 reads CASSPQGLGGDEQFF. CDR3 sequence (DNA): TGCGCCAGCAGCCCCCAGGGACTAGGGGGCGATGAGCAGTTCTTC.

This chain joins TRBV10-3 and TRBJ2-2; 8 nucleotides line up with TRBD2. The CDR3 runs to 17 residues. Germline V gene lookup returns CDR1 ENHRY and CDR2 SYGVKD. Trimming cost V 0 bases and J 6 bases; bases outside gene matches: 9. CDR3 bases: TGTGCCATCAGTGAGTCGGCGAATTCGGGGGGGCCCGGGGAGCTGTTTTTT. Translated, it gives CAISESANSGGPGELFF.

V usage is TRBV18 and J usage is TRBJ1-1; the D is unclear. Germline assignment: CDR1 KGHSH and CDR2 LQKENI. V lost 4 bases, J lost 2 bases, and 5 bases lay in between. This CDR3 has 12 amino acids. The CDR3 DNA reads as TGTGCCAGCTCACTCGGCAACACTGAAGCTTTCTTT. This translates into CASSLGNTEAFF. Full variable domain (missing parts from reference TRBV18 and TRBJ1-1): NAGVMQNPRHLVRRRGQEARLRCSPMKGHSHVYWYRQLPEEGLKFMVYLQKENIIDESGMPKERFSAEFPKEGPSILRIQQVVRGDSAAYFCASSLGNTEAFFGQGTRLTVV.

The chain recombines TRBV5-4 with TRBJ1-2; D gene uncertain. V lost 0 bases, J lost 0 bases, and 6 bases lay in between. Germline V gene sequence: CDR1 SGHNT, CDR2 YYREEE (reference sequence). CDR3 length: 14 amino acids. CDR3 nucleotides: TGTGCCAGCAGCTTGGACGGAACTAACTATGGCTACACCTTC. Residues: CASSLDGTNYGYTF. The full variable domain, rest sourced from reference TRBV5-4 and TRBJ1-2, is ETGVTQSPTHLIKTRGQQVTLRCSSQSGHNTVSWYQQALGQGPQFIFQYYREEENGRGNFPPRFSGLQFPNYSSELNVNALELDDSALYLCASSLDGTNYGYTFGSGTRLTVV.

The chain has TRBV5-1 and TRBJ1-1; D remains unclear. This CDR3 is 15 amino acids long. V was pared by 4 bases and J by 3 bases, with 16 bases between. Germline V gene data show CDR1 as SGHRS and CDR2 as YFSETQ. The CDR3 sequence: CASSRTRPEDTEAFF. CDR3 nucleotides: TGCGCCAGCAGCCGAACAAGGCCGGAGGACACTGAAGCTTTCTTT.

J is TRBJ1-5 and V is TRBV5-1; 8 bases are shared with TRBD1. Losses at the gene ends were 0 bases for V and 6 bases for J; bases not matched to a gene: 5. Looked up from germline, CDR1 is SGHRS and CDR2 is YFSETQ. The CDR3 runs to 15 residues. CDR3 amino acids: CASSLAPGGGQPQHF. In DNA form, the CDR3 reads TGCGCCAGCAGCTTGGCCCCAGGGGGCGGTCAGCCCCAGCATTTT.

V usage is TRBV11-3 and J usage is TRBJ2-7; D ambiguous. Germline-derived CDR1 and CDR2 are SGHNT and YENEEA. V lost 1 base and J lost 0, with 4 bases in between. CDR3 size: 13 residues. Here the CDR3 reads CASSLASSYEQYF. Here the CDR3 DNA reads TGTGCCAGCAGCTTAGCGAGCTCCTACGAGCAGTACTTC.

This clone has just a few counts. The chain employs TRBV21-1 and TRBJ2-1. TRBV21-1 is labeled a pseudogene. This CDR3 comprises 17 residues. The CDR3 DNA follows: TGTGCCAGCAGCCGAACGGGGGCCGATCCCGGGGGAAATGAGCAGTTCTTC. This gives the protein CASSRTGADPGGNEQFF.

The chain has TRBV19 and TRBJ2-4; 8 bases agree with TRBD2. The CDR3 is 16 amino acids. Germline loops: CDR1 LNHDA, CDR2 SQIVND (reference sequence). Trimming took 5 bases from V and 1 from J; bases not matched to a gene: 7. CDR3 residues: CASSAGGALAKNIQYF. The CDR3 coding sequence is TGTGCCAGTAGTGCCGGGGGGGCCTTGGCCAAAAACATTCAGTACTTC.

The J gene is TRBJ2-3, the V gene TRBV6-1; 8 nucleotides match TRBD2. J lost 4 bases, V lost 3 bases, and 6 bases had no gene match. This CDR3 region has 15 residues. CDR1 MNHNS and CDR2 SASEGT come from the germline V gene. This CDR3 reads CASSEIGGAADTQYF. CDR3 DNA sequence: TGTGCCAGCAGTGAGATCGGGGGGGCAGCAGATACGCAGTATTTT.

This clone was counted only a few times. This chain links TRBV6-1 with TRBJ2-7; D is ambiguous. V was cut by 2 bases and J by 2 bases, with 7 bases left in between. Per germline, CDR1 MNHNS and CDR2 SASEGT. This CDR3 is built from 13 residues. This chain's CDR3 is CASSEPPTYEQYV. CDR3 coding DNA: TGTGCCAGCAGTGAACCGCCCACCTACGAGCAGTACGTC.

V and J are TRBV13 and TRBJ1-2; 9 positions agree with TRBD1. This CDR3 contains 14 residues. V was pared by 5 bases and J by 8 bases, with 9 bases of the junction left unmatched. The V gene's germline CDR1 is PRHDT and CDR2 FYEKMQ (reference sequence). The CDR3: CASSRSGTGRGYTF. The DNA for the CDR3 is TGTGCCAGCAGCCGGTCCGGGACAGGGCGAGGCTACACCTTC.

The V call is TRBV5-1, the J call TRBJ1-2; 9 bases agree with TRBD1. This CDR3 has 14 amino acids. Looked up from germline, CDR1 is SGHRS and CDR2 is YFSETQ. Trimming at V came to 4 bases and at J to 6 bases, leaving 7 bases not matched to a gene. CDR3 region: CASSPRDRVHGYTF. In DNA, the CDR3 is TGCGCCAGCAGCCCCCGGGACAGGGTCCATGGCTACACCTTC. Full variable domain (remainder filled in from reference TRBV5-1 and TRBJ1-2): KAGVTQTPRYLIKTRGQQVTLSCSPISGHRSVSWYQQTPGQGLQFLFEYFSETQRNKGNFPGRFSGRQFSNSRSEMNVSTLELGDSALYLCASSPRDRVHGYTFGSGTRLTVV.